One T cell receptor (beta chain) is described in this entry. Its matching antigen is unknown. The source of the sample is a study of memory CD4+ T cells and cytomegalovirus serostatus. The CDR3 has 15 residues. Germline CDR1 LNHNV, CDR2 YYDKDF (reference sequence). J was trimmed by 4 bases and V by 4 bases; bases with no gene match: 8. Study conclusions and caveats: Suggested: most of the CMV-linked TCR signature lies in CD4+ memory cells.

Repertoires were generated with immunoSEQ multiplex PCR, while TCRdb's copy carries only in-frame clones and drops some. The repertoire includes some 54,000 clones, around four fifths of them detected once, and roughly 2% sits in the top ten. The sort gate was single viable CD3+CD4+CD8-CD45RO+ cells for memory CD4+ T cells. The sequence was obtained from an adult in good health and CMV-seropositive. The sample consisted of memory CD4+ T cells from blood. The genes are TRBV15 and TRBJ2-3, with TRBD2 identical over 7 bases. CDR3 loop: CATSTPLGGADTQYF. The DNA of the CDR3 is TGTGCCACCAGCACCCCCTTGGGGGGGGCAGATACGCAGTATTTT.